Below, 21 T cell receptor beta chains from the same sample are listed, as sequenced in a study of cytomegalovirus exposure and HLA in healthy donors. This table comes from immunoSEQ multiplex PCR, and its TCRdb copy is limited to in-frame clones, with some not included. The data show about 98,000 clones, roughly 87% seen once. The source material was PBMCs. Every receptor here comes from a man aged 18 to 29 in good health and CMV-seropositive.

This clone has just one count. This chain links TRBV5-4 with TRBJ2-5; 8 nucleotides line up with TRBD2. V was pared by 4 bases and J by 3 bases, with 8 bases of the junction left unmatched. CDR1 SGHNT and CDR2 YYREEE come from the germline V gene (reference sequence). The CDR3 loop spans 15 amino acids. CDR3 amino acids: CASSPDPLAEETQYF. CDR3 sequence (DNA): TGTGCCAGCAGCCCAGATCCACTAGCGGAAGAGACCCAGTACTTC.

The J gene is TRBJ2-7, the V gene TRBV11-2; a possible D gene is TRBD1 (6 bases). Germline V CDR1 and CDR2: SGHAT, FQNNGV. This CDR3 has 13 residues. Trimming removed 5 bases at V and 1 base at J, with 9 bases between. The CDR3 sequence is CASSVDSSYEQYF. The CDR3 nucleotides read TGTGCCAGCAGCGTGGACAGTTCCTACGAGCAGTACTTC.

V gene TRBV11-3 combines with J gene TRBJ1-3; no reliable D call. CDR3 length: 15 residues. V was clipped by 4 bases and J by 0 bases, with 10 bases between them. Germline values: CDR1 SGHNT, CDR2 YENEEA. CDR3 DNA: TGTGCCAGCAGCTACCGACAAGCCTCTGGAAACACCATATATTTT. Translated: CASSYRQASGNTIYF.

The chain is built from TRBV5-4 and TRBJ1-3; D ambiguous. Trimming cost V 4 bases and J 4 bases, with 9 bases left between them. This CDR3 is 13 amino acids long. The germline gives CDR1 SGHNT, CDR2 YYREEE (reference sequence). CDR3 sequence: CASSLSNGNTIYF. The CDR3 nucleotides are TGTGCCAGCAGCCTATCGAACGGAAACACCATATATTTT.

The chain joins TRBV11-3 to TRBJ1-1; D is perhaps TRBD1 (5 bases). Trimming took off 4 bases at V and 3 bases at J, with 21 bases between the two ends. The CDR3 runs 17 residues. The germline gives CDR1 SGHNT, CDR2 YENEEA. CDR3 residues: CASSSIWQGRVDTEAFF. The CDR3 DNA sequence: TGTGCCAGCAGCTCAATCTGGCAGGGTCGTGTTGACACTGAAGCTTTCTTT.

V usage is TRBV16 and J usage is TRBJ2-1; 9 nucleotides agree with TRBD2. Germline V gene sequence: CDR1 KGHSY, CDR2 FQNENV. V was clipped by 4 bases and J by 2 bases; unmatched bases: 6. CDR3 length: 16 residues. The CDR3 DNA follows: TGTGCCAGCAGCCTTGGCGGGGGGGCCGCCTACAATGAGCAGTTCTTC. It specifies CASSLGGGAAYNEQFF.

CDR3 sequence: CSVLGGAVADTQYF. DNA of the CDR3: TGCAGCGTTCTTGGGGGGGCCGTCGCAGATACGCAGTATTTT. The genes are TRBV29-1 and TRBJ2-3, with D possibly TRBD2 on 7 matching bases. There are 14 residues in the CDR3. V lost 5 bases, J lost 4 bases, and 16 bases lay in between. Germline loops: CDR1 SQVTM, CDR2 ANQGSEA.

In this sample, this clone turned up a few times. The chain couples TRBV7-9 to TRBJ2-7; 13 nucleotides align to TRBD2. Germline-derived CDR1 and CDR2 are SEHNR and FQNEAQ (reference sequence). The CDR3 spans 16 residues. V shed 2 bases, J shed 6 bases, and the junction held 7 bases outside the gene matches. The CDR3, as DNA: TGTGCCAGCAGCTTATCCGGGACTAGCGGGGTAACCGAGCAGTACTTC. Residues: CASSLSGTSGVTEQYF.

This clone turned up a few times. The CDR3 DNA reads as TGCAGCGTTTCACCCTCACAGGGGTGGAACACTGAAGCTTTCTTT. The encoded protein is CSVSPSQGWNTEAFF. The chain carries TRBV29-1 and TRBJ1-1, with TRBD1 matching 7 bases. V lost 5 bases to trimming and J lost 1 base; unmatched junction nucleotides: 10. The CDR3 extends over 15 amino acids. Looked up from germline, CDR1 is SQVTM and CDR2 is ANQGSEA.

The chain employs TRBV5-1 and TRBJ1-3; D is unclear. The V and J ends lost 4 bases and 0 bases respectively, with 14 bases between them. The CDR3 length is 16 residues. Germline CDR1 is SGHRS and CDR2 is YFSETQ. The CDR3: CASSPHEADSGNTIYF. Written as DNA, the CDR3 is TGCGCCAGCAGCCCACACGAAGCGGACTCTGGAAACACCATATATTTT.

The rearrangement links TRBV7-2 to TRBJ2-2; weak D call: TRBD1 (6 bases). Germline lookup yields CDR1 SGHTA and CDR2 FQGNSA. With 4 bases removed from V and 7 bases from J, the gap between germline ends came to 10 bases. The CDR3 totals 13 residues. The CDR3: CASSSRGDGELFF. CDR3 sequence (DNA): TGTGCCAGCAGCTCCAGGGGTGACGGGGAGCTGTTTTTT.

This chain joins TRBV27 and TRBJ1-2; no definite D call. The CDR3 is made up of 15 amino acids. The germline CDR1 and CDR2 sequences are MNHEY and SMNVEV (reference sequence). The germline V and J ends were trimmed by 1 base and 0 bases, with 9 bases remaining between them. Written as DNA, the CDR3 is TGTGCCAGCAGTTTATTGGGCAGCTCTAACTATGGCTACACCTTC. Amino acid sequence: CASSLLGSSNYGYTF.

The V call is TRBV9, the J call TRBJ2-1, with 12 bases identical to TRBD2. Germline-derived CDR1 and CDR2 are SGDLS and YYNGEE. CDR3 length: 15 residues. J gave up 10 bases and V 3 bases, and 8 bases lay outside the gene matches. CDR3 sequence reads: CASSATSGSELEQFF. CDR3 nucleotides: TGTGCCAGCAGCGCGACTAGCGGGAGTGAATTGGAGCAGTTCTTC.

The CDR3 spells CASSLRQGASHEQYF. The CDR3, as DNA: TGTGCCAGCAGCCTAAGACAGGGGGCGAGCCACGAGCAGTACTTC. The chain is built from TRBV11-1 and TRBJ2-7; 10 bases map to TRBD1. The CDR3 loop spans 15 amino acids. V lost 5 bases, J lost 5 bases, and 9 bases stayed unmatched. Germline CDR1 SGHAT, CDR2 FQDESV (reference sequence).

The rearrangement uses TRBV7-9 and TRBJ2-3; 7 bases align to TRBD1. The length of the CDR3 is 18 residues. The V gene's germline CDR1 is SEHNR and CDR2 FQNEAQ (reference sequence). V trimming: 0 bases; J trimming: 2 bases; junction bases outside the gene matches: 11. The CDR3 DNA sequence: TGTGCCAGCAGCTTAGCGCGGGTCAGCAGGGGGATCACAGATACGCAGTATTTT. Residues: CASSLARVSRGITDTQYF.

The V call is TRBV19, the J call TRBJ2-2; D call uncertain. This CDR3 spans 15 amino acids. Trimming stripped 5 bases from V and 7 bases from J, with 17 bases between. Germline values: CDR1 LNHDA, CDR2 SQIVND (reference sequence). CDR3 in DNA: TGTGCCAGTAGTCACCTATTTAACGGTAACGGGGAGCTGTTTTTT. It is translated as CASSHLFNGNGELFF.

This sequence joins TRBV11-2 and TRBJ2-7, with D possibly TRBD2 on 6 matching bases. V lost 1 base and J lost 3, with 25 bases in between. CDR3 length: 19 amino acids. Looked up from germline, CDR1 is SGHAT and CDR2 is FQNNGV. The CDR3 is CASSLVGGSAAGSLYEQYF. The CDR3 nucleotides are TGTGCCAGCAGCTTAGTTGGTGGGTCGGCGGCGGGAAGTCTCTACGAGCAGTACTTC.

CDR3 amino acids: CSVEEGTGGVYEQYF. In DNA, the CDR3 is TGCAGCGTTGAAGAAGGGACAGGGGGGGTCTACGAGCAGTACTTC. The chain employs TRBV29-1 and TRBJ2-7, with 11 nucleotides matching TRBD1. V shed 0 bases, J shed 3 bases, and the junction held 4 bases outside the gene matches. CDR3 length: 15 amino acids. Germline V CDR1 and CDR2: SQVTM, ANQGSEA.

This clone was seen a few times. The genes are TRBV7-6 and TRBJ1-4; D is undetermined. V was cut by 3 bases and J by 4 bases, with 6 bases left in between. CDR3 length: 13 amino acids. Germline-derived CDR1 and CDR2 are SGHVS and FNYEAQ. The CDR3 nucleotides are TGTGCCAGCAGCTTCGAGTATAATGAAAAACTGTTTTTT. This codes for CASSFEYNEKLFF.

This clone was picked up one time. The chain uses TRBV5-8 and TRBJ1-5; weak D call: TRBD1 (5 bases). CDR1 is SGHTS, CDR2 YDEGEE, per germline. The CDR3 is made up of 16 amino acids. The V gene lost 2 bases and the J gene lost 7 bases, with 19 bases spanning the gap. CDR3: CASSFVKGMVSQPQHF. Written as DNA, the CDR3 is TGTGCCAGCAGCTTTGTTAAGGGGATGGTAAGCCAGCCCCAGCATTTT.

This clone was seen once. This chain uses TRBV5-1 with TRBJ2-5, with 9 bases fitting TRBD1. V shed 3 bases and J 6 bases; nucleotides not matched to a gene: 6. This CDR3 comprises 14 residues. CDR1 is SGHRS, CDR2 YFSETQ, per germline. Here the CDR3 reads CASSWDRVEKTQYF. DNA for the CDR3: TGCGCCAGCAGCTGGGACAGGGTTGAAAAGACCCAGTACTTC.